A selection of T cell receptor beta chains follows, all from one sample in a study of T cells in Graves' hyperthyroidism and ophthalmopathy. MiXCR, applied by TCRdb to the multiplex PCR reads, yields one record per CDR3 protein. This table holds around 690,000 distinct CDR3 sequences, less than 25% found once. Sequencing was performed on blood. The receptor source for this set is a man aged 30 to 45 with Graves' ophthalmopathy. CDR3s include the opening cysteine and the closing phenylalanine or tryptophan. A D gene is named only where the DNA matches it firmly. Size is stated for part of the rows, as once, few or many counts, or as a class when the clone is expanded.

abundance	j_gene	d_gene	v_gene	CDR3aa	CDR3nt
many	TRBJ2-1	TRBD2	TRBV5-1	CASSPLGRAKDNEQFF	TGCGCCAGCAGCCCTCTTGGGAGGGCCAAGGACAATGAGCAGTTCTTC
few	TRBJ1-3	.	TRBV20-1	CSAIPWKGGNTIYF	TGCAGTGCTATCCCGTGGAAGGGAGGAAACACCATATATTTT
.	TRBJ2-7	.	TRBV27	CASSLLDRHYEQYF	TGTGCCAGCAGTTTACTCGACAGGCACTACGAGCAGTACTTC
.	TRBJ2-7	.	TRBV27	CASSPDPRGQYF	TGTGCCAGCAGTCCAGACCCCCGGGGGCAGTACTTC
many	TRBJ2-3	.	TRBV4-1	CASSQAAGTGTDTQYF	TGCGCCAGCAGCCAAGCGGCGGGGACAGGCACAGATACGCAGTATTTT
.	TRBJ2-7	TRBD2	TRBV5-1	CASSFASGNYEQYF	TGCGCCAGCAGCTTCGCTAGCGGCAACTACGAGCAGTACTTC
many	TRBJ2-7	.	TRBV5-1	CASSLVEGNYEQYF	TGCGCCAGCAGCTTGGTTGAAGGCAACTACGAGCAGTACTTC
few	TRBJ1-1	TRBD1	TRBV28	CASRDPTGAAFF	TGTGCCAGCCGCGATCCTACAGGGGCGGCTTTCTTT
.	TRBJ1-5	TRBD1	TRBV18	CASSRGQPNQPQHF	TGTGCCAGCTCGCGGGGACAGCCCAATCAGCCCCAGCATTTT
.	TRBJ2-2	TRBD1	TRBV6-1	CASSLGQARGSGELFF	TGTGCCAGCAGTTTAGGACAGGCCCGTGGATCCGGGGAGCTGTTTTTT
many	TRBJ2-2	.	TRBV12-3/TRBV12-4	CASMPDTGELFF	TGTGCCAGCATGCCGGACACCGGGGAGCTGTTTTTT
few	TRBJ1-1	.	TRBV5-4	CASSYNRAGTEAFF	TGTGCCAGCAGCTACAACAGGGCCGGAACTGAAGCTTTCTTT
many	TRBJ1-1	TRBD1	TRBV20-1	CSADRTGGGNTEAFF	TGCAGTGCGGACAGGACAGGGGGGGGTAACACTGAAGCTTTCTTT
many	TRBJ1-1	TRBD1	TRBV28	CASSLGNRGEAFF	TGTGCCAGCAGTTTAGGGAACAGGGGAGAAGCTTTCTTT
few	TRBJ2-7	TRBD2	TRBV5-6	CASSLRLAFYEQYF	TGTGCCAGCAGCTTGAGACTAGCGTTCTACGAGCAGTACTTC
.	TRBJ2-3	.	TRBV24-1	CATSDQKSRTDTQYF	TGTGCCACCAGTGATCAAAAGTCCCGCACAGATACGCAGTATTTT
.	TRBJ2-7	.	TRBV9	CASNPSSAASSYEQYF	TGTGCCAGCAACCCCTCGAGTGCGGCAAGCTCCTACGAGCAGTACTTC
.	TRBJ2-7	TRBD1	TRBV28	CAAVPGQGPYEQYF	TGTGCCGCGGTCCCGGGACAGGGCCCCTACGAGCAGTACTTC
.	TRBJ2-1	TRBD2	TRBV29-1	CSVEGREADSYNEQFF	TGCAGCGTTGAGGGGCGGGAGGCTGACTCCTACAATGAGCAGTTCTTC
few	TRBJ2-1	.	TRBV9	CASSLTSEQFF	TGTGCCAGCAGCCTTACCAGTGAGCAGTTCTTC
few	TRBJ2-1	.	TRBV24-1	CATSDLDLGNEQFF	TGTGCCACCAGTGACCTTGACCTGGGGAATGAGCAGTTCTTC
few	TRBJ1-5	.	TRBV4-1	CASSPNLGSNQPQHF	TGCGCCAGCAGCCCGAATCTCGGTAGCAATCAGCCCCAGCATTTT
.	TRBJ2-7	TRBD2	TRBV7-2	CASSLGTSGRSYEQYF	TGTGCCAGCAGCTTGGGGACTAGCGGGAGGTCCTACGAGCAGTACTTC
many	TRBJ2-3	TRBD2	TRBV2	CASSGTRTSELIWTDTQYF	TGTGCCAGCAGTGGCACTCGGACTAGTGAACTGATTTGGACAGATACGCAGTATTTT
few	TRBJ2-3	.	TRBV6-1	CASRTKGTDTQYF	TGTGCCAGCAGGACAAAGGGCACAGATACGCAGTATTTT
.	TRBJ2-3	TRBD2	TRBV7-2	CASSAITSGRVADTQYF	TGTGCCAGCAGCGCCATAACTAGCGGGAGGGTAGCAGATACGCAGTATTTT
.	TRBJ2-6	.	TRBV30	CAWSTTASWANVLTF	TGTGCCTGGAGTACAACAGCTTCATGGGCCAACGTCCTGACTTTC
.	TRBJ2-7	.	TRBV5-6	CASSLNRDRDEQYF	TGTGCCAGCAGCTTGAACAGGGATCGTGACGAGCAGTACTTC
.	TRBJ2-5	TRBD2	TRBV12-3/TRBV12-4	CASSPLAGRSLQYF	TGTGCCAGCAGTCCCTTAGCGGGAAGGTCCCTCCAGTACTTC
few	TRBJ2-7	TRBD1	TRBV6-1	CASSPGTASNYEQYF	TGTGCCAGCAGTCCTGGGACAGCTTCAAACTACGAGCAGTACTTC
few	TRBJ2-5	TRBD1	TRBV9	CASSELNRGGMETQYF	TGTGCCAGCAGCGAACTGAACAGGGGTGGGATGGAGACCCAGTACTTC
many	TRBJ2-1	TRBD2	TRBV6-1	CASRPGLAGNNEQFF	TGTGCCAGCAGGCCCGGACTAGCGGGAAACAATGAGCAGTTCTTC
few	TRBJ2-7	TRBD1	TRBV5-1	CASNQGAGYEQYF	TGCGCCAGCAACCAGGGGGCAGGGTACGAGCAGTACTTC
.	TRBJ2-7	.	TRBV7-2	CASSINTGYSYEQYF	TGTGCCAGCAGCATAAATACGGGATACTCCTACGAGCAGTACTTC
many	TRBJ2-5	TRBD2	TRBV30	CAWNLGGETQYF	TGTGCCTGGAACCTGGGGGGGGAGACCCAGTACTTC
few	TRBJ1-5	TRBD1	TRBV12-3/TRBV12-4	CASSLDRGQQPQHF	TGTGCCAGCAGTTTAGACAGGGGGCAACAGCCCCAGCATTTT
many	TRBJ2-1	.	TRBV30	CASQLLSYNEQFF	TGTGCCTCGCAACTACTTTCCTACAATGAGCAGTTCTTC
few	TRBJ2-7	TRBD2	TRBV6-6	CASSYSRAGGGYEQYF	TGTGCCAGCAGTTACTCGAGAGCGGGAGGGGGCTACGAGCAGTACTTC
many	TRBJ1-1	.	TRBV18	CASSPVIPPTEAFF	TGTGCCAGCTCACCCGTCATACCCCCCACTGAAGCTTTCTTT
few	TRBJ1-2	.	TRBV29-1	CSVGAGGYNYGYTF	TGCAGCGTTGGGGCGGGGGGATATAACTATGGCTACACCTTC
few	TRBJ2-3	.	TRBV9	CASSVGGQSTDTQYF	TGTGCCAGCAGCGTAGGGGGTCAGTCCACAGATACGCAGTATTTT
many	TRBJ1-5	.	TRBV12-3/TRBV12-4	CASSLYVNNQPQHF	TGTGCCAGCAGTTTATATGTAAACAATCAGCCCCAGCATTTT
.	TRBJ2-1	.	TRBV5-8	CASSLVWGPNEQFF	TGTGCCAGCAGCTTGGTCTGGGGGCCGAATGAGCAGTTCTTC
.	TRBJ2-7	.	TRBV27	CASSLRYPYEQYF	TGTGCCAGCAGTTTGAGGTACCCCTACGAGCAGTACTTC
.	TRBJ2-1	.	TRBV5-1	CASAGAHEQFF	TGCGCCAGCGCGGGGGCGCATGAGCAGTTCTTC
.	TRBJ1-5	.	TRBV15	CATSRDRGVNQPQHF	TGTGCCACCAGCAGAGATAGGGGAGTGAATCAGCCCCAGCATTTT
.	TRBJ2-3	TRBD1	TRBV7-9	CASSPTGLGPTDTQYF	TGTGCCAGCAGCCCGACAGGGCTGGGACCCACAGATACGCAGTATTTT
.	TRBJ2-3	.	TRBV6-5	CASSYDWVRSTDTQYF	TGTGCCAGCAGTTACGACTGGGTTCGTAGCACAGATACGCAGTATTTT
.	TRBJ2-3	TRBD1	TRBV20-1	CSANPGQGHTDTQYF	TGCAGTGCTAACCCGGGACAGGGACACACAGATACGCAGTATTTT
.	TRBJ2-1	.	TRBV19	CASSITGRDHNEQFF	TGTGCCAGTAGTATAACCGGACGGGACCACAATGAGCAGTTCTTC
few	TRBJ1-1	.	TRBV14	CASSPQRTGRRDSNTEAFF	TGTGCCAGCAGCCCCCAACGAACGGGACGGAGAGACTCGAACACTGAAGCTTTCTTT
many	TRBJ2-7	TRBD2	TRBV7-2	CASSDLAGAQYEQYF	TGTGCCAGCAGTGACTTAGCGGGGGCGCAGTACGAGCAGTACTTC
.	TRBJ2-1	.	TRBV2	CASSEDGASYEQFF	TGTGCCAGCAGTGAAGACGGAGCCTCCTACGAGCAGTTCTTC